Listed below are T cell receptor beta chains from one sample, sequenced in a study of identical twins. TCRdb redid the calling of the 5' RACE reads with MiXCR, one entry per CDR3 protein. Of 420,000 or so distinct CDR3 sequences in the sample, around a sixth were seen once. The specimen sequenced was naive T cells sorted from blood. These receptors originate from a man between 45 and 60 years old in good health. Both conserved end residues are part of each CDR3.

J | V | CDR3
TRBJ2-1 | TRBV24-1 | CATSERYGLAGTNEQFF
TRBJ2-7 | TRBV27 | CASSLSKGAGYEQYF
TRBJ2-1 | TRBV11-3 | CASSLERRPNEQFF
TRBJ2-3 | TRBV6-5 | CASSSKRAVTDTQYF
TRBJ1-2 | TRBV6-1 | CASSERSLSSNYGYTF
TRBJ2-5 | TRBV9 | CASSVDLQGSETQYF
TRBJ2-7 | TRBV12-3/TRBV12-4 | CASSFSDGGEQYF
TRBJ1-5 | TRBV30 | CAWSALGGAQPQHF
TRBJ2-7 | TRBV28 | CASSFRSEISYEQYF
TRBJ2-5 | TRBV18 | CASSPGDSQETQYF
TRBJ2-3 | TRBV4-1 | CASSQELRGTGSTDTQYF
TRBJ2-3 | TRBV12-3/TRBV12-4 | CASHQRGMGDTQYF
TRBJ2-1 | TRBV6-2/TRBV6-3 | CASSSSSGYNEQFF
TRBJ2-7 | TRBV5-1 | CASSAWDRDHYEQYF
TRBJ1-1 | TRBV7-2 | CASSPTSTGQLEAFF
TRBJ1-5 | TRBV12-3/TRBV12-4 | CASSLADRDNQPQHF
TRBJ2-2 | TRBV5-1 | CASSLREKLNTGELFF
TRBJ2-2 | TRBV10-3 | CATATGDLSTGELFF
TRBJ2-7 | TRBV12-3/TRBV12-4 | CASSFGSHTYEQYF
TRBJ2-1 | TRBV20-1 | CSARPRGQGAYNEQFF
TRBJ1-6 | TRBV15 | CATSKSGNYNSPLHF
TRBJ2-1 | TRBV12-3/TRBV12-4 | CASSGGLAGGLNEQFF
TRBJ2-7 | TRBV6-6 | CASNLAGTYEQYF
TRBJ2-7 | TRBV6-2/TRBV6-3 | CASTQLAGYPYEQYF
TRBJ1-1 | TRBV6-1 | CASSWTETNTEAFF
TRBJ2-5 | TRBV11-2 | CASSQIFRETQYF
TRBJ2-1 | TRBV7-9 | CASSLRAAPYNGQFF
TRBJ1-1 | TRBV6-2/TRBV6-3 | CASSLKPQGNTEAFF
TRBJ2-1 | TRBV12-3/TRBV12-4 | CASGQKTGGYNEQFF
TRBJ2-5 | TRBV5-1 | CASSLQGRETQYF
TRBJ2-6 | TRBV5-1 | CASSLVGGTGANVLTF
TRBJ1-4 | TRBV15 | CATSRDRGLNNEKLFF
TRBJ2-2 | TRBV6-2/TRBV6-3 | CASSYRTGELFF
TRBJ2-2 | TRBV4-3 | CASSQGGGDTGELFF
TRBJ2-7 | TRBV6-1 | CASSEAIDSYYEQYF
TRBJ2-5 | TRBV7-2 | CASSLGGEGTQYF
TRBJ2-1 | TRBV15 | CATSRGDSGNEQFF
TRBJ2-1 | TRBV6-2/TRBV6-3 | CASRGDRGSYFLKRGSYNEQFF
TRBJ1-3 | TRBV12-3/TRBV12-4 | CASSLDVGISGNTIYF
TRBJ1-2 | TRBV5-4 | CASSLGQGPNYGYTF
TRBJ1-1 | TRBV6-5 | CASSSRGTEAFF
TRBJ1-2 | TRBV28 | CASSLKVGYTF
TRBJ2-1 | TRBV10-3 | CAISGSGGDSYNEQFF
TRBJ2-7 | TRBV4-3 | CASSQGQLAGTYEQYF